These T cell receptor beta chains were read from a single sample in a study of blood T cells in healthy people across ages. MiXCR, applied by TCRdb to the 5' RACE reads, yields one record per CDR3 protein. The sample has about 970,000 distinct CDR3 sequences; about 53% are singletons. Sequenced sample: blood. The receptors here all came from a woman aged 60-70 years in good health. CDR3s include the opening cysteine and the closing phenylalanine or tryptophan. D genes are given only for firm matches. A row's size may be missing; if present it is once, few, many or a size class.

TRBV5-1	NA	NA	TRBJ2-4	CASRGDLAKNIQYF	TGCGCCAGTAGGGGGGATTTAGCCAAAAACATTCAGTACTTC
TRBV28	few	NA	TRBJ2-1	CASSLYSGNNEQFF	TGTGCCAGCAGTTTATATTCCGGAAACAATGAGCAGTTCTTC
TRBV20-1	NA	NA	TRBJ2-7	CSAPQPGEQYF	TGCAGTGCACCACAGCCGGGAGAGCAGTACTTC
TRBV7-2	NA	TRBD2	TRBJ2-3	CASSLDLFSGKTDTQYF	TGTGCCAGCAGCTTGGACTTATTTAGCGGGAAGACAGATACGCAGTATTTT
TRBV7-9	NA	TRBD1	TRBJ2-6	CASSLHTGVGANVLTF	TGTGCCAGCAGCTTACACACAGGGGTCGGGGCCAACGTCCTGACTTTC
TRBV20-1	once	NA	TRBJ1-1	CSARGSKGDAFF	TGCAGTGCTAGAGGATCGAAGGGGGATGCTTTCTTT
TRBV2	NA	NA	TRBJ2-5	CASTVQLQETQYF	TGTGCCAGCACCGTACAACTCCAAGAGACCCAGTACTTC
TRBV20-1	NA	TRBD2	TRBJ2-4	CSASQGLLAKNIQYF	TGCAGTGCCAGTCAGGGACTACTAGCCAAAAACATTCAGTACTTC
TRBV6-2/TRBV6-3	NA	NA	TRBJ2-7	CASSLSSGNEQYF	TGTGCCAGCAGTCTCAGTTCTGGGAACGAGCAGTACTTC
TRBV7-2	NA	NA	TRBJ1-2	CASSLGPVEAYGYTF	TGTGCCAGCAGCTTGGGGCCGGTCGAGGCATATGGCTACACCTTC
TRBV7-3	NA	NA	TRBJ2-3	CASSLGGTVDTQYF	TGTGCCAGCAGCTTAGGGGGGACCGTCGATACGCAGTATTTT
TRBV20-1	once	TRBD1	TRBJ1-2	CSALRDRISYGYTF	TGCAGTGCTCTCCGGGACAGGATTTCCTATGGCTACACCTTC
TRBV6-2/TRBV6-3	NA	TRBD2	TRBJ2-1	CASSRPGTSGRTNYNEQFF	TGTGCCAGCAGCCGTCCCGGGACTAGCGGGAGGACAAACTACAATGAGCAGTTCTTC
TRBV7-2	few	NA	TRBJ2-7	CASNHRRGSFHEQYF	TGTGCCAGCAACCACCGAAGGGGCAGTTTCCATGAGCAGTACTTC
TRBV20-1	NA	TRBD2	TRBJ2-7	CSASPHSGRNYEQYF	TGCAGTGCTAGTCCCCATAGCGGGAGGAATTACGAGCAGTACTTC
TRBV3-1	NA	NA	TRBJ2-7	CASSPSHGSYYEQYF	TGTGCCAGCAGCCCCTCTCACGGGAGTTATTACGAGCAGTACTTC
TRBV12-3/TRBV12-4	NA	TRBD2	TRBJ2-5	CASSLERGETQYF	TGTGCCAGCAGTTTGGAGCGGGGGGAGACCCAGTACTTC
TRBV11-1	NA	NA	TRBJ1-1	CASSFRDTNTEAFF	TGTGCCAGCAGCTTTAGGGACACTAACACTGAAGCTTTCTTT
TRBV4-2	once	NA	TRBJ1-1	CASSQDATGVGTEAFF	TGTGCCAGCAGCCAAGACGCTACGGGGGTAGGAACTGAAGCTTTCTTT
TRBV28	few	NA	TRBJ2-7	CASSFQGWGTFYEQYF	TGTGCCAGCAGTTTTCAGGGTTGGGGTACTTTCTACGAGCAGTACTTC
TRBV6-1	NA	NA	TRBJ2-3	CASSTSLAPDTQYF	TGTGCCAGCAGTACTAGTTTGGCCCCAGATACGCAGTATTTT
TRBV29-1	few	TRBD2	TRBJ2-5	CSVALLGLAIQETQYF	TGCAGCGTTGCGCTTCTGGGACTAGCGATTCAAGAGACCCAGTACTTC
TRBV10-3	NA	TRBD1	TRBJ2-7	CASSTRGHEQYF	TGTGCCAGTAGTACTAGGGGGCACGAGCAGTACTTC
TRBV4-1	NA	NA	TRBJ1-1	CASSQDKGRNTEAFF	TGCGCCAGCAGCCAAGACAAGGGTAGGAACACTGAAGCTTTCTTT
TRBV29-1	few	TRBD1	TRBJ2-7	CSGTGGGSYEQYF	TGCAGCGGTACAGGGGGAGGCTCCTACGAGCAGTACTTC
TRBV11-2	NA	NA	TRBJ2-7	CASSPRSAGEQYF	TGTGCCAGCAGCCCCCGGTCGGCCGGCGAGCAGTACTTC